The rows below give T cell receptor beta chains drawn from one sample of a study of response to subunit inactivated influenza vaccine. Each CDR3 protein is one row after TCRdb ran MiXCR on the RT-PCR reads. The sample has hundreds of thousands of distinct CDR3 sequences, roughly 13% seen once. This material consisted of PBMCs from blood, taken 14 to 15 days before vaccination. All receptors come from a man between 45 and 60 years old who received an inactivated influenza vaccine. The CDR3 runs from the conserved cysteine through the conserved F or W. The D gene is left open where the match is weak. Rows may omit the clone size; those that give it use once, few, many or a size class.

j_call clone_size v_call d_call cdr3_nt cdr3_aa
TRBJ1-1 few TRBV10-3 TRBD1 TGTGCCATCAGTGCGGACAGGGTCGCTGAAGCTTTCTTT CAISADRVAEAFF
TRBJ2-4 - TRBV6-1 - TGTGCCAGCAGTGAAGGGTTCAGGGGAGGCTCCATTCAGTACTTC CASSEGFRGGSIQYF
TRBJ1-2 few TRBV7-2 TRBD1 TGTGCCAGCAGCTTTTCACAGGGGCAAGGCTACACCTTC CASSFSQGQGYTF
TRBJ2-2 - TRBV29-1 - TGCAGCGTTGCGGTCCTTGGGCCCACCGGGGAGCTGTTTTTT CSVAVLGPTGELFF
TRBJ2-5 few TRBV20-1 TRBD2 TGCAGTGCTAGACGAGGCGGGGGGACCGACCAGTACTTC CSARRGGGTDQYF
TRBJ2-5 - TRBV5-1 - TGCGCCAGCAGCCTGAGTCCCCAAGGAGGCCAAGAGACCCAGTACTTC CASSLSPQGGQETQYF
TRBJ2-2 few TRBV6-2/TRBV6-3 TRBD2 TGTGCCAGCAGGATACTAGCGGGGATTAACACCGGGGAGCTGTTTTTT CASRILAGINTGELFF
TRBJ2-7 many TRBV29-1 - TGCAGCGTTGGACAAGGTTTAGACAACGAGCAGTACTTC CSVGQGLDNEQYF
TRBJ2-3 many TRBV4-2 - TGTGCCAGCGTCGATGACACAGATACGCAGTATTTT CASVDDTDTQYF
TRBJ2-3 few TRBV5-1 - TGCGCCAGCAGCTTGGCCAGGGGCGGGGGCACAGATACGCAGTATTTT CASSLARGGGTDTQYF
TRBJ1-5 - TRBV7-8 TRBD1 TGTGCCAGCAGCTGGGCGGGACAGTTTAACAATCAGCCCCAGCATTTT CASSWAGQFNNQPQHF
TRBJ1-3 few TRBV20-1 - TGCAGTGCCAGGGTTGGCATTGGAAACACCATATATTTT CSARVGIGNTIYF